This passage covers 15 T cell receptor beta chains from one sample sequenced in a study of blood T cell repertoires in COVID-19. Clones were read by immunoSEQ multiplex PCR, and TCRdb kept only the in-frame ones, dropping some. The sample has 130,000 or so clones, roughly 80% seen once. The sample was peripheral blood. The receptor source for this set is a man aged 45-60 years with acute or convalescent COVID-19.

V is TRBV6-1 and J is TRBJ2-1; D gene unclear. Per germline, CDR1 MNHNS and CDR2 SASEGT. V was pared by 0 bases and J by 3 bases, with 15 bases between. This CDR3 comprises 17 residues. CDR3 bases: TGTGCCAGCAGTGAAGCTGTAGCACCAACCATCTACAATGAGCAGTTCTTC. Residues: CASSEAVAPTIYNEQFF.

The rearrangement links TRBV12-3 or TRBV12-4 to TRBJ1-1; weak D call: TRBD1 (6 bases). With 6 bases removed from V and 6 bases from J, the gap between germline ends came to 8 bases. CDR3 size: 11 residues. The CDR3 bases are TGTGCCAGCAGACGACAGGCTGAAGCTTTCTTT. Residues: CASRRQAEAFF.

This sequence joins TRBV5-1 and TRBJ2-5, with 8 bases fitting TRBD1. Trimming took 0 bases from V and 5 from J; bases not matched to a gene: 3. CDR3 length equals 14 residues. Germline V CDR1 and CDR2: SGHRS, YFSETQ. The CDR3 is CASSLATGAETQYF. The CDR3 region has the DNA TGCGCCAGCAGCTTGGCGACAGGGGCCGAGACCCAGTACTTC.

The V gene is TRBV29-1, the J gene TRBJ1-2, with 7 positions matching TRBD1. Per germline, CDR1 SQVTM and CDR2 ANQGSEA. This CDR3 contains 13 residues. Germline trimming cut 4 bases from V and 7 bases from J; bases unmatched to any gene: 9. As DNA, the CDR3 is TGCAGCGTTGCGGGACAGTTGATCGGTGGCTACACCTTC. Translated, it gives CSVAGQLIGGYTF.

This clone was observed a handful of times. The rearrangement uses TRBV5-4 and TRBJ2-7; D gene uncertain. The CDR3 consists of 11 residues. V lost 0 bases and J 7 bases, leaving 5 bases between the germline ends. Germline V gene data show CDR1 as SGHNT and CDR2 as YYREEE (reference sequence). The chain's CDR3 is CASSLGREQYV. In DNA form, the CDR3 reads TGTGCCAGCAGCTTGGGCAGGGAGCAGTACGTC.

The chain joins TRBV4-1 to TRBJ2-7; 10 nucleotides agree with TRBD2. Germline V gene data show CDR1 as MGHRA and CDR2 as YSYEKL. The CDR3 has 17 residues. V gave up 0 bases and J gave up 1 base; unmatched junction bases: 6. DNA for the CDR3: TGCGCCAGCAGCCAAGATCGGATTAGCGGGGGGTCCTACGAGCAGTACTTC. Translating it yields CASSQDRISGGSYEQYF.

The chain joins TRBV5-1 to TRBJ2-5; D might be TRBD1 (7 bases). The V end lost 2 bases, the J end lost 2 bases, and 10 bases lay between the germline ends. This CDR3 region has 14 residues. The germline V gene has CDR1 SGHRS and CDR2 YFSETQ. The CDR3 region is CASSLQGTQETQYF. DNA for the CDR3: TGCGCCAGCAGCTTACAGGGGACTCAAGAGACCCAGTACTTC.

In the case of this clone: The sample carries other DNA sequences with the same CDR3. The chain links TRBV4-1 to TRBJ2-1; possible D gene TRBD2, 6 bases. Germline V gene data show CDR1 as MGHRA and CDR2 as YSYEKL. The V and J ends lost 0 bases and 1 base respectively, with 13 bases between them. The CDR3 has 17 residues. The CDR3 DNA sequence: TGCGCCAGCAGCCAAGATGGGGCGGGGAGTTCCTACAATGAGCAGTTCTTC. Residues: CASSQDGAGSSYNEQFF.

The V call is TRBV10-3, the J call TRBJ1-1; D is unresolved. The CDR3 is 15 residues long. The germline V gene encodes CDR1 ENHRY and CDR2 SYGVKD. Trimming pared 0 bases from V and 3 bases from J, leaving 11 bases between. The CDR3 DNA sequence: TGTGCCATCAGTGAGTCGAGAGGTCAAGACACTGAAGCTTTCTTT. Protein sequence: CAISESRGQDTEAFF.

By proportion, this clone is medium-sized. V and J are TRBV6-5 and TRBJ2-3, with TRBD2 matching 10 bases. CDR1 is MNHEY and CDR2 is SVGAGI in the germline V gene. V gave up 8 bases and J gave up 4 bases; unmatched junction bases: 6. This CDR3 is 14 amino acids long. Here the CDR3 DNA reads TGTGCCAGCGAAAGCGGGGGGGACTCAGATACGCAGTATTTT. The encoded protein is CASESGGDSDTQYF.

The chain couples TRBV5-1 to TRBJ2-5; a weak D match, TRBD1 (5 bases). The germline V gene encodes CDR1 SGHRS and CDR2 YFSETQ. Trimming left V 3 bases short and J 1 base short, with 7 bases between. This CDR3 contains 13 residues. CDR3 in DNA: TGCGCCAGCAGCTCGCAGGGCCAAGAGACCCAGTACTTC. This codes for CASSSQGQETQYF. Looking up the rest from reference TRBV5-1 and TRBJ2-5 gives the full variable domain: KAGVTQTPRYLIKTRGQQVTLSCSPISGHRSVSWYQQTPGQGLQFLFEYFSETQRNKGNFPGRFSGRQFSNSRSEMNVSTLELGDSALYLCASSSQGQETQYFGPGTRLLVL.

CDR3 protein: CASSQDGLAGTGELFF. The CDR3 DNA follows: TGTGCCAGCAGCCAAGATGGGCTAGCTGGCACCGGGGAGCTGTTTTTT. The genes are TRBV3-1 (or the pseudogene TRBV3-2) and TRBJ2-2; possibly TRBD2 for D (5 bases). The CDR3 is 16 amino acids. Germline V CDR1 and CDR2: LGHDT, YNNKEL (reference sequence). V was pared by 0 bases and J by 4 bases, with 12 bases between.

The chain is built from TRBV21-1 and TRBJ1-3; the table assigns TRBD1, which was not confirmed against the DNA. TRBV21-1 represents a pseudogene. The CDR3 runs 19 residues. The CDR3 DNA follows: TGTGCCAGCAGCAAAGTAGGAGCAGGGATGGCTGAAGCTGGAAACACCATATATTTT. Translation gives CASSKVGAGMAEAGNTIYF.

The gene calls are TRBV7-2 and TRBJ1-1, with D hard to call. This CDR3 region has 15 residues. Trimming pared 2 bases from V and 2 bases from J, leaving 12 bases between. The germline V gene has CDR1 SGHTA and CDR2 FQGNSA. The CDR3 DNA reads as TGTGCCAGCAGCTTACGGTCTCCGAGAAACACTGAAGCTTTCTTT. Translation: CASSLRSPRNTEAFF.

In nucleotides, the CDR3 is TGTGCCAGCAGGAGTTACGGGGAGCTGTTTTTT. Translated: CASRSYGELFF. The V and J genes are TRBV9 and TRBJ2-2; D is uncertain. This CDR3 is 11 amino acids long. V was trimmed by 5 bases and J by 7 bases, leaving 6 bases between them. Germline-derived CDR1 and CDR2 are SGDLS and YYNGEE.